A single sample gave rise to the 30 T cell receptor beta chains below, sequenced in a study of shared clonotypes between healthy human individuals. Sequencing used immunoSEQ multiplex PCR; TCRdb keeps in-frame clones, though not all of them. The sample has about 2.4 million clones; approximately 94% are singletons. Specimen: naive CD4+ T cells from PBMCs. Subset meaning: CD45RA+ positively selected. Receptors were obtained from a man aged 18 to 29 in good health. Some clones in this sample may be carry-over from other donors' samples.

This clone is a singleton in its sample. The CDR3 spells CASSQAPRSMDEQFF. The CDR3 DNA sequence: TGCGCCAGCAGCCAAGCCCCTCGATCTATGGATGAGCAGTTCTTC. This rearrangement joins TRBV4-1 to TRBJ2-1; no clear D gene. The CDR3 is 15 amino acids. The ends were cut back, 1 base at V and 8 bases at J, with 15 bases in the middle. Germline V gives CDR1 MGHRA, CDR2 YSYEKL.

This clone showed up just once. The CDR3 here is CASSARGTQYF. The CDR3, as DNA: TGTGCCAGCAGCGCGCGGGGGACCCAGTACTTC. The V call is TRBV9, the J call TRBJ2-5, with D maybe TRBD2 (6 bases). The CDR3 extends over 11 amino acids. Per the germline V gene, CDR1 is SGDLS and CDR2 is YYNGEE. V gave up 3 bases and J gave up 7 bases, with 7 bases separating them.

The chain employs TRBV7-3 and TRBJ2-3, with TRBD1 identical over 8 bases. Germline V gene data show CDR1 as SGHTA and CDR2 as FQGTGA. V dropped 1 base and J dropped 8; count of bases not matched to a gene: 2. CDR3 size: 13 residues. The CDR3 DNA sequence: TGTGCCAGCAGCTTAAAAACAGGGGGTACGCAGTATTTT. This codes for CASSLKTGGTQYF. The variable domain in full, with the rest retrieved from reference TRBV7-3 and TRBJ2-3, is GAGVSQTPSNKVTEKGKYVELRCDPISGHTALYWYRQSLGQGPEFLIYFQGTGAADDSGLPNDRFFAVRPEGSVSTLKIQRTERGDSAVYLCASSLKTGGTQYFGPGTRLTVL.

This clone was seen once. The rearrangement links TRBV18 to TRBJ1-1, with a tentative D call TRBD1 (5 bases). The CDR3 contains 16 residues. V was cut by 3 bases and J by 1 base, with 15 bases left in between. The V gene's germline CDR1 is KGHSH and CDR2 LQKENI. CDR3 region: CASSPLTQGTNTEAFF. CDR3 coding DNA: TGTGCCAGCTCACCGCTTACTCAGGGCACGAACACTGAAGCTTTCTTT.

The chain combines TRBV5-4 with TRBJ2-1, with TRBD2 matching over 12 bases. The germline V gene has CDR1 SGHNT and CDR2 YYREEE (reference sequence). The V and J ends lost 4 bases and 5 bases, in that order; junction bases with no gene match: 10. This CDR3 has 17 amino acids. CDR3: CASSTYLAGGPNNEQFF. The CDR3 DNA reads as TGTGCCAGCAGCACCTACCTAGCGGGAGGGCCCAACAATGAGCAGTTCTTC.

Written as DNA, the CDR3 is TGTGCCAGCAGTTACGTAGGGGAAGTCCAAGAGACCCAGTACTTC. Encoded protein: CASSYVGEVQETQYF. The chain is built from TRBV6-6 and TRBJ2-5, with a weak D call TRBD1 (5 bases). Germline values: CDR1 MNHNY, CDR2 SVGAGI (reference sequence). The CDR3 contains 15 residues. Trimming pared 2 bases from V and 1 base from J, leaving 11 bases between.

The chain combines TRBV7-3 with TRBJ2-1; 9 bases match TRBD2. The CDR3 spans 16 residues. V shed 5 bases, J shed 9 bases, and the junction held 14 bases outside the gene matches. Germline CDR1 and CDR2: SGHTA and FQGTGA. The CDR3 reads CASSARGGRASVEQFF. CDR3 DNA sequence: TGTGCCAGCAGCGCACGGGGCGGGAGGGCCTCGGTTGAGCAGTTCTTC. The complete variable domain, with remaining parts taken from reference TRBV7-3 and TRBJ2-1, reads GAGVSQTPSNKVTEKGKYVELRCDPISGHTALYWYRQSLGQGPEFLIYFQGTGAADDSGLPNDRFFAVRPEGSVSTLKIQRTERGDSAVYLCASSARGGRASVEQFFGPGTRLTVL.

V is TRBV7-2 and J is TRBJ2-7; 7 nucleotides agree with TRBD1. This CDR3 comprises 15 residues. The V and J ends lost 1 base and 6 bases, in that order; junction bases with no gene match: 9. The V gene's germline CDR1 is SGHTA and CDR2 FQGNSA. The CDR3: CASSLVRGPHAEQYF. In DNA form, the CDR3 reads TGTGCCAGCAGCTTAGTTAGGGGGCCCCATGCCGAGCAGTACTTC.

The rearrangement links TRBV11-1 to TRBJ1-1; 10 bases are shared with TRBD1. The CDR3 covers 17 residues. Germline assignment: CDR1 SGHAT and CDR2 FQDESV (reference sequence). With V trimmed by 6 bases and J by 3 bases, 13 bases remained unmatched. CDR3 residues: CASRRRQGANQDTEAFF. The CDR3 DNA is TGTGCCAGCAGAAGAAGACAGGGGGCAAATCAGGACACTGAAGCTTTCTTT.

The chain links TRBV11-2 to TRBJ2-5; D not resolved. The CDR3 runs to 13 residues. V was clipped by 5 bases and J by 5 bases, with 12 bases between them. CDR1 and CDR2 from the germline V gene are SGHAT and FQNNGV. The CDR3 region has the DNA TGTGCCAGCAGCACGAGCGTTCTGGAGACCCAGTACTTC. This codes for CASSTSVLETQYF.

The chain has TRBV15 and TRBJ2-1; D is ambiguous. The germline CDR1 and CDR2 sequences are LNHNV and YYDKDF (reference sequence). The CDR3 covers 16 residues. Deletions cut 0 bases from V and 2 bases from J, with 11 bases between. The CDR3 nucleotides are TGTGCCACCAGCAGAGATCCACGAGGTGCCTACAATGAGCAGTTCTTC. Protein product: CATSRDPRGAYNEQFF. The full variable domain, its missing parts supplied by reference TRBV15 and TRBJ2-1, is DAMVIQNPRYQVTQFGKPVTLSCSQTLNHNVMYWYQQKSSQAPKLLFHYYDKDFNNEADTPDNFQSRRPNTSFCFLDIRSPGLGDTAMYLCATSRDPRGAYNEQFFGPGTRLTVL.

This clone is a singleton in its sample. This chain connects TRBV5-4 to TRBJ1-1; TRBD1 is a possible D gene (6 bases). The V end was cut by 0 bases, the J end by 10 bases, with 22 bases between. CDR3 length: 16 residues. Per germline, CDR1 SGHNT and CDR2 YYREEE (reference sequence). The CDR3 sequence: CASSLVQGRGGQTAFF. CDR3 coding DNA: TGTGCCAGCAGCTTGGTTCAAGGCAGGGGCGGGCAGACAGCTTTCTTT.

The count of this clone is one. The CDR3 DNA reads as TGTGCCAGCAGTTACAAGGGGGCTCGGGCTTTCTTT. Protein sequence: CASSYKGARAFF. V is TRBV6-6 and J is TRBJ1-1, with 7 bases aligning to TRBD1. The CDR3 is made up of 12 amino acids. V was clipped by 2 bases and J by 11 bases; unmatched bases: 5. The germline V gene has CDR1 MNHNY and CDR2 SVGAGI (reference sequence).

This clone was seen a single time. The chain uses TRBV27 and TRBJ2-3, with 11 positions matching TRBD2. CDR3 length equals 18 residues. The V segment lost 3 bases and the J segment 1 base; nucleotides outside the gene matches: 9. The germline gives CDR1 MNHEY, CDR2 SMNVEV (reference sequence). The CDR3 DNA follows: TGTGCCAGCAGTTTTCGAATCCCGGGACTAGCGGGCACAGATACGCAGTATTTT. Its protein product is CASSFRIPGLAGTDTQYF.

The rearrangement uses TRBV2 and TRBJ2-2, with 8 positions matching TRBD1. CDR1 and CDR2 from the germline V gene are SNHLY and FYNNEI. CDR3 length: 15 residues. V lost 1 base, J lost 6 bases, and 4 bases stayed unmatched. The CDR3 here is CASSEVRTGPGELFF. The DNA for the CDR3 is TGTGCCAGCAGTGAAGTACGGACAGGGCCCGGGGAGCTGTTTTTT. The variable domain in full, completed from reference TRBV2 and TRBJ2-2, reads EPEVTQTPSHQVTQMGQEVILRCVPISNHLYFYWYRQILGQKVEFLVSFYNNEISEKSEIFDDQFSVERPDGSNFTLKIRSTKLEDSAMYFCASSEVRTGPGELFFGEGSRLTVL.

In DNA, the CDR3 is TGTGCCAGCAGCAACAGGGCCAGCGCCCAGTACTTC. It translates to CASSNRASAQYF. V is TRBV6-6 and J is TRBJ2-5; possible D gene TRBD1, 6 bases. From germline, CDR1 is MNHNY and CDR2 SVGAGI (reference sequence). The CDR3 covers 12 residues. V lost 6 bases and J 9 bases, leaving 14 bases between the germline ends.

The J gene is TRBJ1-6, the V gene TRBV6-1, with 7 bases that match TRBD1. The V and J ends lost 4 bases and 11 bases, in that order; junction bases with no gene match: 8. In germline, CDR1 is MNHNS, CDR2 SASEGT. The CDR3 covers 14 residues. The CDR3 DNA is TGTGCCAGCAGTGGGGGACAGCGAGGGGCACCCCTCCACTTT. As protein: CASSGGQRGAPLHF.

This chain uses TRBV28 with TRBJ1-4; D gene unclear. V lost 2 bases to trimming and J lost 5 bases, with 12 bases between them. The CDR3 sequence is 15 residues long. CDR1 is MDHEN, CDR2 SYDVKM, per germline. In nucleotides, the CDR3 is TGTGCCAGCAGTTTAGGGGAGGCGGGGAATGAAAAACTGTTTTTT. As protein: CASSLGEAGNEKLFF. Complete variable domain (other parts from reference TRBV28 and TRBJ1-4): DVKVTQSSRYLVKRTGEKVFLECVQDMDHENMFWYRQDPGLGLRLIYFSYDVKMKEKGDIPEGYSVSREKKERFSLILESASTNQTSMYLCASSLGEAGNEKLFFGSGTQLSVL.

The gene calls are TRBV5-5 and TRBJ2-7; a possible D gene is TRBD2 (5 bases). CDR3 length equals 13 residues. V was pared by 0 bases and J by 6 bases, with 10 bases between. CDR1 is SGHKS, CDR2 YYEKEE, per germline (reference sequence). In nucleotides, the CDR3 is TGTGCCAGCAGCTTGGGTGAGGGCGCCGAGCAGTACTTC. The encoded protein is CASSLGEGAEQYF.

The DNA for the CDR3 is TGCAGCGTTCTAACGGATTTAGATCAGCCCCAGCATTTT. Its protein product is CSVLTDLDQPQHF. The rearrangement joins TRBV29-1 to TRBJ1-5, with D hard to call. Germline V gives CDR1 SQVTM, CDR2 ANQGSEA. Deletions cut 5 bases from V and 5 bases from J, with 13 bases between. The CDR3 contains 13 residues. The complete variable domain, with remaining parts taken from reference TRBV29-1 and TRBJ1-5, reads SAVISQKPSRDICQRGTSLTIQCQVDSQVTMMFWYRQQPGQSLTLIATANQGSEATYESGFVIDKFPISRPNLTFSTLTVSNMSPEDSSIYLCSVLTDLDQPQHFGDGTRLSIL.

V and J are TRBV11-2 and TRBJ2-7; TRBD2 matches 10 bases. In germline, CDR1 is SGHAT, CDR2 FQNNGV. The V gene end was trimmed by 4 bases and the J gene end by 4 bases; junction bases not matched to a gene: 10. This CDR3 is 16 amino acids long. The CDR3 DNA follows: TGTGCCAGCAGCTCCCTGATCCGGACTAGCGGATACGAGCAGTACTTC. Translating gives CASSSLIRTSGYEQYF.

The chain carries TRBV6-1 and TRBJ2-3, with unresolved D. The ends were cut back, 6 bases at V and 3 bases at J, with 16 bases in the middle. Germline CDR1 is MNHNS and CDR2 is SASEGT. The CDR3 has 15 residues. CDR3 DNA: TGTGCCAGCAGGCGCGATCCCGTGGGGACAGATACGCAGTATTTT. It encodes CASRRDPVGTDTQYF.

The V call is TRBV5-1, the J call TRBJ2-1, with a possible D match to TRBD2 (5 bases). V was clipped by 0 bases and J by 2 bases, with 12 bases between them. Germline V gene sequence: CDR1 SGHRS, CDR2 YFSETQ. This CDR3 spans 16 amino acids. The CDR3 here is CASSLVSGIPYNEQFF. The CDR3 region has the DNA TGCGCCAGCAGCTTGGTTTCGGGGATACCCTACAATGAGCAGTTCTTC.

V and J are TRBV11-2 and TRBJ2-4; D perhaps matches TRBD2 (5 bases). The CDR3 loop spans 12 amino acids. The germline V and J ends were trimmed by 4 bases and 9 bases, with 10 bases remaining between them. The germline gives CDR1 SGHAT, CDR2 FQNNGV. In nucleotides, the CDR3 is TGTGCCAGCAGCTCGGAGGCGGGCATTCAGTACTTC. This translates into CASSSEAGIQYF.

Concerning this clone: Other DNA variants within this sample encode the same CDR3. The rearrangement joins TRBV19 to TRBJ1-1; no clear D gene. Between the trimmed V and J ends, which lost 1 base and 1 base, there was a span of 10 bases. This CDR3 contains 15 residues. Germline CDR1 and CDR2: LNHDA and SQIVND (reference sequence). CDR3 protein: CASSIGAGRNTEAFF. CDR3 sequence (DNA): TGTGCCAGTAGTATAGGGGCAGGTAGGAACACTGAAGCTTTCTTT.

The chain employs TRBV13 and TRBJ2-2, with D hard to call. CDR1 is PRHDT and CDR2 is FYEKMQ in the germline V gene (reference sequence). V dropped 0 bases and J dropped 4 bases, with 3 bases sitting between them. The CDR3 is 13 residues long. The CDR3 sequence is CASSLGGTGELFF. DNA of the CDR3: TGTGCCAGCAGCTTAGGCGGCACCGGGGAGCTGTTTTTT. Combining the CDR3 with reference TRBV13 and TRBJ2-2 gives the whole variable domain AAGVIQSPRHLIKEKRETATLKCYPIPRHDTVYWYQQGPGQDPQFLISFYEKMQSDKGSIPDRFSAQQFSDYHSELNMSSLELGDSALYFCASSLGGTGELFFGEGSRLTVL.

The V gene is TRBV6-6, the J gene TRBJ1-1, with D tentatively TRBD1 (6 bases). The CDR3 sequence is 14 residues long. V was cut by 4 bases and J by 5 bases, with 14 bases left in between. CDR1 and CDR2 (germline): MNHNY, SVGAGI (reference sequence). The CDR3 DNA is TGTGCCAGCAGTTCAGAGGGGGGTGGGACTGAAGCTTTCTTT. Translation gives CASSSEGGGTEAFF.

In this sample, this clone turned up once. The genes are TRBV28 and TRBJ2-7; 7 bases match TRBD2. CDR1 and CDR2 from the germline V gene are MDHEN and SYDVKM. V was pared by 3 bases and J by 5 bases, with 7 bases of the junction left unmatched. The length of the CDR3 is 14 residues. The CDR3 loop reads CASSFLSAGDEQYF. For the CDR3, the DNA is TGTGCCAGCAGTTTTTTATCCGCGGGAGACGAGCAGTACTTC. The variable domain in full, with the rest retrieved from reference TRBV28 and TRBJ2-7, is DVKVTQSSRYLVKRTGEKVFLECVQDMDHENMFWYRQDPGLGLRLIYFSYDVKMKEKGDIPEGYSVSREKKERFSLILESASTNQTSMYLCASSFLSAGDEQYFGPGTRLTVT.

Note on this clone: Other DNA sequences within the sample encode an identical CDR3. The V and J genes are TRBV28 and TRBJ2-1; 9 nucleotides line up with TRBD2. V lost 5 bases, J lost 0 bases, and 2 bases stayed unmatched. CDR3 length equals 15 residues. Germline-derived CDR1 and CDR2 are MDHEN and SYDVKM. CDR3 bases: TGTGCCAGCAGTAGTAGCGGGAGCTCCTACAATGAGCAGTTCTTC. Translation gives CASSSSGSSYNEQFF. Using reference TRBV28 and TRBJ2-1 for the parts outside the CDR3, the full variable domain is DVKVTQSSRYLVKRTGEKVFLECVQDMDHENMFWYRQDPGLGLRLIYFSYDVKMKEKGDIPEGYSVSREKKERFSLILESASTNQTSMYLCASSSSGSSYNEQFFGPGTRLTVL.

The chain joins TRBV7-3 to TRBJ2-6; TRBD1 aligns across 8 bases. Trimming cost V 5 bases and J 0 bases; bases outside gene matches: 3. The CDR3 is 16 residues long. CDR1 SGHTA and CDR2 FQGTGA come from the germline V gene. The CDR3 DNA sequence: TGTGCCAGCAGCCGACAGGGGATCTCTGGGGCCAACGTCCTGACTTTC. This encodes CASSRQGISGANVLTF. Filled out from reference TRBV7-3 and TRBJ2-6, the complete variable domain reads GAGVSQTPSNKVTEKGKYVELRCDPISGHTALYWYRQSLGQGPEFLIYFQGTGAADDSGLPNDRFFAVRPEGSVSTLKIQRTERGDSAVYLCASSRQGISGANVLTFGAGSRLTVL.